These T cell receptor beta chains were read from a single sample in a study of Japanese encephalitis immunity and Zika vaccine responses. From the 5' RACE reads, TCRdb called clonotypes with MiXCR, one entry per CDR3 protein. The top ten clones hold about 40% of a sample with 150 to 200 distinct CDR3 sequences, about 5% of them seen once. This specimen was antigen-activated CD8+ T cells from blood, cultured, taken during a Zika inactivated vaccine study. These receptor sequences come from an adult man who received an inactivated Zika virus vaccine. The CDR3 runs from the conserved cysteine through the conserved F or W. The D gene is left open where the match is weak. Clone size, where shown, is once, few, many, or a class for clones that have expanded.

d_call,v_call,j_call,clone_size,cdr3_aa,cdr3_nt
.,TRBV5-4,TRBJ1-5,large,CASSRTELNQPQHF,TGTGCCAGCAGCCGGACCGAGTTGAATCAGCCCCAGCATTTT
.,TRBV4-3,TRBJ2-3,large,CASSQRGGPETDTQYF,TGCGCCAGCAGCCAAAGGGGGGGCCCCGAAACAGATACGCAGTATTTT
.,TRBV4-3,TRBJ1-1,.,CASSQVSGTEAFF,TGCGCCAGCAGCCAAGTAAGCGGGACTGAAGCTTTCTTT
TRBD1,TRBV4-3,TRBJ2-7,large,CASSQPGGEQYF,TGCGCCAGCAGCCAACCAGGGGGCGAGCAGTACTTC